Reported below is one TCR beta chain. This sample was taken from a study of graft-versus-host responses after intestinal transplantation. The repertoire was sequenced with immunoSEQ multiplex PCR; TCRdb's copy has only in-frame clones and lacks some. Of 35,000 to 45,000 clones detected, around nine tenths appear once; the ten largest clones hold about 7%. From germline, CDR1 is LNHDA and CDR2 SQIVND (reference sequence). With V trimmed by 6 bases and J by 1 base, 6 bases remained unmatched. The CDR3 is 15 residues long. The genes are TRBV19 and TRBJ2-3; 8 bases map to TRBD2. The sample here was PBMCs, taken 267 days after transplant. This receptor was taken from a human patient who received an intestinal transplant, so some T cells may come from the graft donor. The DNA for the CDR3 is TGTGCCAGTAGCCGGACTAGCTTGGGCACAGATACGCAGTATTTT. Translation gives CASSRTSLGTDTQYF. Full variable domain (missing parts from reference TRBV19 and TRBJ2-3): DGGITQSPKYLFRKEGQNVTLSCEQNLNHDAMYWYRQDPGQGLRLIYYSQIVNDFQKGDIAEGYSVSREKKESFPLTVTSAQKNPTAFYLCASSRTSLGTDTQYFGPGTRLTVL.